This entry lists 21 T cell receptor beta chains sequenced from one sample in a study of shared clonotypes between healthy human individuals. The method was immunoSEQ multiplex PCR; TCRdb's version includes in-frame clones alone and lacks a portion of them. The sample gives about a million clones, 70% to 85% of which show up once; approximately 0.9% is in the top ten. Sample: memory CD4+ T cells from PBMCs. Subset of the sample: CD45RA-negative fraction. These receptors were collected from a man between 18 and 29 years old in good health. Some clones in this sample may be carry-over from other donors' samples.

The chain combines TRBV19 with TRBJ2-5; TRBD2 matches at 10 bases. V was clipped by 6 bases and J by 4 bases; unmatched bases: 8. This CDR3 comprises 15 residues. Germline values: CDR1 LNHDA, CDR2 SQIVND (reference sequence). This CDR3 is CASRPLAGVAETQYF. CDR3 in DNA: TGTGCCAGTAGGCCTCTAGCGGGAGTAGCAGAGACCCAGTACTTC. Based on the CDR3 plus reference TRBV19 and TRBJ2-5, the full variable domain is DGGITQSPKYLFRKEGQNVTLSCEQNLNHDAMYWYRQDPGQGLRLIYYSQIVNDFQKGDIAEGYSVSREKKESFPLTVTSAQKNPTAFYLCASRPLAGVAETQYFGPGTRLLVL.

This clone came up once. One end of the junction is discordant with germline, which a read error may explain. The chain employs TRBV5-1 and TRBJ2-7, with D unclear. This CDR3 has 15 residues. CDR1 is SGHRS and CDR2 is YFSETQ in the germline V gene. CDR3 DNA: TGCGCCAGCGGCTTGTTGGCCGTTTCTAACCACGAGCAGTACTTC. Residues: CASGLLAVSNHEQYF.

Concerning this clone itself: Other DNA sequences in this specimen translate into the identical CDR3. This rearrangement joins TRBV20-1 to TRBJ2-1; no clear D. The CDR3 is made up of 11 amino acids. Germline assignment: CDR1 DFQATT and CDR2 SNEGSKA (reference sequence). The germline V and J ends were trimmed by 3 bases and 7 bases, with 7 bases remaining between them. The CDR3 protein is CSASPTNEQFF. The CDR3 region has the DNA TGCAGTGCTAGCCCCACTAATGAGCAGTTCTTC.

This clone was detected only once. The CDR3 nucleotides read TGTGCCGGAGGACAGGTCGGCTATGGCTACACCTTC. Protein product: CAGGQVGYGYTF. The V gene is TRBV19, the J gene TRBJ1-2; the match to TRBD1 covers 7 bases. Germline assignment: CDR1 LNHDA and CDR2 SQIVND (reference sequence). The CDR3 runs 12 residues. J was trimmed by 4 bases and V by 11 bases; bases with no gene match: 7.

The chain recombines TRBV7-9 with TRBJ2-3, with 7 bases aligning to TRBD2. V was clipped by 5 bases and J by 0 bases; unmatched bases: 11. CDR1 is SEHNR, CDR2 FQNEAQ, per germline (reference sequence). This CDR3 has 17 residues. The CDR3 loop reads CASSVTLTSESTDTQYF. CDR3 in DNA: TGTGCCAGCAGCGTAACCCTTACTAGCGAGAGCACAGATACGCAGTATTTT. The full variable domain, completed using reference TRBV7-9 and TRBJ2-3, is DTGVSQNPRHKITKRGQNVTFRCDPISEHNRLYWYRQTLGQGPEFLTYFQNEAQLEKSRLLSDRFSAERPKGSFSTLEIQRTEQGDSAMYLCASSVTLTSESTDTQYFGPGTRLTVL.

J is TRBJ2-3 and V is TRBV19; TRBD2 aligns across 8 bases. Germline V gene lookup returns CDR1 LNHDA and CDR2 SQIVND (reference sequence). J lost 2 bases, V lost 8 bases, and 9 bases had no gene match. This CDR3 spans 15 amino acids. This CDR3 is CASATSGGATDTQYF. In nucleotides, the CDR3 is TGTGCCAGTGCTACTAGCGGAGGGGCCACAGATACGCAGTATTTT.

This sequence joins TRBV5-1 and TRBJ2-3; D unclear. Germline CDR1 reads SGHRS; CDR2 reads YFSETQ. Trimming pared 4 bases from V and 1 base from J, leaving 10 bases between. The CDR3 is 14 amino acids. The CDR3 DNA sequence: TGCGCCAGCAGCCAGAACTCGGGCACAGATACGCAGTATTTT. It is translated as CASSQNSGTDTQYF.

This chain joins TRBV28 and TRBJ1-5, with 9 bases that match TRBD1. The CDR3 extends over 13 amino acids. Germline values: CDR1 MDHEN, CDR2 SYDVKM. The junction had 2 bases not matched to a gene; V was cut back by 3 bases and J by 8 bases. The CDR3 loop reads CASSLGQGKPQHF. The DNA for the CDR3 is TGTGCCAGCAGTTTGGGACAGGGTAAGCCCCAGCATTTT.

The chain couples TRBV11-3 to TRBJ2-1; the D gene could be TRBD1 or TRBD2 (5 bases each). The germline V gene has CDR1 SGHNT and CDR2 YENEEA. The CDR3 loop spans 13 amino acids. V was trimmed by 1 base and J by 9 bases, leaving 10 bases between them. The CDR3 loop reads CASSLGGAGEQFF. For the CDR3, the DNA is TGTGCCAGCAGCTTAGGAGGGGCTGGTGAGCAGTTCTTC.

J is TRBJ1-4 and V is TRBV7-9, with D uncertain. Germline CDR1 SEHNR, CDR2 FQNEAQ (reference sequence). V was pared by 2 bases and J by 0 bases, with 7 bases between. There are 15 residues in the CDR3. CDR3 nucleotide sequence: TGTGCCAGCAGCTTACGGACTGCAACTAATGAAAAACTGTTTTTT. Translating gives CASSLRTATNEKLFF.

The genes are TRBV5-1 and TRBJ2-1, with 10 positions matching TRBD1. Germline V lookup: CDR1 SGHRS, CDR2 YFSETQ. The CDR3 is 14 residues long. V dropped 7 bases and J dropped 8; count of bases not matched to a gene: 9. CDR3 loop: CASSGQGKIDEQFF. The CDR3 DNA reads TGCGCCAGCTCGGGACAGGGGAAAATCGATGAGCAGTTCTTC.

V and J are TRBV9 and TRBJ2-2; TRBD2 matches 7 bases. CDR1 and CDR2 (germline): SGDLS, YYNGEE. Losses at the gene ends were 4 bases for V and 1 base for J; bases not matched to a gene: 13. The CDR3 is 18 residues long. In DNA form, the CDR3 reads TGTGCCAGCAGCCCCGGGGCTTTAGCGGGCCTGAACACCGGGGAGCTGTTTTTT. It encodes CASSPGALAGLNTGELFF.

The genes are TRBV7-2 and TRBJ2-7, with D possibly being TRBD2 (7 bases). Germline CDR1 is SGHTA and CDR2 is FQGNSA. V was trimmed by 8 bases and J by 5 bases, leaving 19 bases between them. The CDR3 sequence is 14 residues long. The CDR3 region has the DNA TGTGCCAGCGAGACTGGGGGGGCAATGGACGAGCAGTACTTC. It encodes CASETGGAMDEQYF. The complete variable domain, with remaining parts taken from reference TRBV7-2 and TRBJ2-7, reads GAGVSQSPSNKVTEKGKDVELRCDPISGHTALYWYRQSLGQGLEFLIYFQGNSAPDKSGLPSDRFSAERTGGSVSTLTIQRTQQEDSAVYLCASETGGAMDEQYFGPGTRLTVT.

CDR3 nucleotide sequence: TGTGCCAGCAGCTCAGGACAGGGGGTGATATATGGCTACACCTTC. Residues: CASSSGQGVIYGYTF. This rearrangement joins TRBV7-9 to TRBJ1-2; TRBD1 agrees at 10 bases. Germline loops: CDR1 SEHNR, CDR2 FQNEAQ (reference sequence). V was pared by 4 bases and J by 5 bases, with 7 bases of the junction left unmatched. The length of the CDR3 is 15 residues.

The V gene is TRBV18, the J gene TRBJ2-5, with D perhaps matching TRBD1 (6 bases). The germline CDR1 and CDR2 sequences are KGHSH and LQKENI. V lost 3 bases and J 3 bases, leaving 23 bases between the germline ends. The length of the CDR3 is 18 residues. CDR3 amino acids: CASSPSKPLSAGEETQYF. In DNA, the CDR3 is TGTGCCAGCTCACCCTCTAAACCCCTTTCGGCAGGGGAAGAGACCCAGTACTTC. Supplemented by reference TRBV18 and TRBJ2-5, the full variable domain reads NAGVMQNPRHLVRRRGQEARLRCSPMKGHSHVYWYRQLPEEGLKFMVYLQKENIIDESGMPKERFSAEFPKEGPSILRIQQVVRGDSAAYFCASSPSKPLSAGEETQYFGPGTRLLVL.

The genes are TRBV7-6 and TRBJ2-2; D is uncertain. The germline V and J ends were trimmed by 2 bases and 7 bases, with 14 bases remaining between them. Germline CDR1 is SGHVS and CDR2 is FNYEAQ. This CDR3 contains 15 residues. The CDR3 bases are TGTGCCAGCAGCTTATCCTCTCGACCCAGCGGGGAGCTGTTTTTT. This codes for CASSLSSRPSGELFF.

The gene calls are TRBV6-1 and TRBJ2-7; D remains ambiguous. Per the germline V gene, CDR1 is MNHNS and CDR2 is SASEGT. Trimming removed 4 bases at V and 3 bases at J, with 13 bases between. There are 14 residues in the CDR3. CDR3 DNA: TGTGCCAGCAGTGGATTCTTACAGTACTACGAGCAGTACTTC. Amino acid sequence: CASSGFLQYYEQYF.

This chain uses TRBV9 with TRBJ2-5; 9 nucleotides line up with TRBD2. The CDR3 length is 14 residues. Germline CDR1 and CDR2: SGDLS and YYNGEE. With 4 bases clipped from V and 5 bases from J, the junction kept 6 bases outside the gene matches. CDR3 in DNA: TGTGCCAGCAGCCCAGCGGGAGGATGGGAGACCCAGTACTTC. Translating gives CASSPAGGWETQYF.

The rearrangement joins TRBV5-1 to TRBJ2-1; 11 nucleotides match TRBD2. V lost 4 bases to trimming and J lost 4 bases; unmatched junction nucleotides: 4. The V gene's germline CDR1 is SGHRS and CDR2 YFSETQ. This CDR3 contains 15 residues. The CDR3 protein is CASSRLAGSYNEQFF. CDR3 bases: TGCGCCAGCAGCCGACTAGCGGGATCTTACAATGAGCAGTTCTTC.

CDR3 coding DNA: TGTGCCAGCAGCGACTCCGGGACTAGCGGGAGTACCGGGGAGCTGTTTTTT. The encoded protein is CASSDSGTSGSTGELFF. V is TRBV7-9 and J is TRBJ2-2; 14 nucleotides align to TRBD2. The trim removed 5 bases at V and 5 bases at J, leaving 7 bases unmatched. The CDR3 is made up of 17 amino acids. Germline V CDR1 and CDR2: SEHNR, FQNEAQ (reference sequence).

V usage is TRBV19 and J usage is TRBJ1-2, with a weak D call TRBD1 (6 bases). This CDR3 is 13 amino acids long. The V end was cut by 6 bases, the J end by 8 bases, with 16 bases between. The germline CDR1 and CDR2 sequences are LNHDA and SQIVND (reference sequence). The CDR3 loop is CASSHRTVGGYTF. The CDR3 nucleotides read TGTGCCAGTAGCCACCGGACAGTCGGAGGCTACACCTTC.